The sequence of this T cell receptor (beta chain) was determined in a study of blood T cell repertoires in COVID-19. Study background: Sites across the United States, Italy and Spain contributed samples from acute and convalescent COVID-19. PBMCs, B-cell-depleted T cells, or T cells were the source of the cDNA or gDNA that made up the material.

The assay was immunoSEQ multiplex PCR, and TCRdb's table has in-frame clones only and misses some. This sample has about 74,000 clones, with roughly 84% found just once. The sequenced sample consisted of peripheral blood. The clonotype originates from a woman at least 80 years old with active or convalescent COVID-19.

In DNA form, the CDR3 reads TGTGCCAGCAGCTTAGAACTTAGGCGGTCTTTGAACACTGAAGCTTTCTTT. Amino acid sequence: CASSLELRRSLNTEAFF. The chain combines TRBV7-2 with TRBJ1-1; no reliable D call. Germline CDR1 and CDR2: SGHTA and FQGNSA. Trimming left V 1 base short and J 0 bases short, with 15 bases between. This CDR3 spans 17 amino acids. Drawing the rest from reference TRBV7-2 and TRBJ1-1, the complete variable domain is GAGVSQSPSNKVTEKGKDVELRCDPISGHTALYWYRQSLGQGLEFLIYFQGNSAPDKSGLPSDRFSAERTGGSVSTLTIQRTQQEDSAVYLCASSLELRRSLNTEAFFGQGTRLTVV.